This T cell receptor (beta chain) was captured in a study of CD8 T cells in Susac syndrome. Overall study findings and caveats: The relatively small number of individuals in the TCR sequencing and HLA analysis was acknowledged by the study.

Reverse transcription of 0.5 to 1 ug RNA was carried out with random hexamers. The amplification used immunoSEQ multiplex PCR on TCR beta CDR3; it spanned 54 Vbeta and 13 Jbeta. TCRdb reanalysed the immunoSEQ multiplex PCR reads using MiXCR and keeps one entry per CDR3 protein. The sample has 150,000 or so distinct CDR3 sequences; approximately 90% are singletons. To note about this clonotype: The antigen is undetermined.

Negative isolation yielded the CD8+ and CD4+ T cells, while FACS enriched the TEMRA cells. The CDR3 is 14 residues long. CDR1 MNHEY and CDR2 SVGAGI come from the germline V gene. V was trimmed by 5 bases and J by 7 bases, leaving 15 bases between them. The chain joins TRBV6-5 to TRBJ2-1; possible D gene TRBD2, 6 bases. The sequence was obtained from a human donor in good health. The sample consisted of CD4+ T cells from PBMCs. This CDR3 is CASSHLGDWNEQFF. Here the CDR3 DNA reads TGTGCCAGCAGTCACCTCGGGGACTGGAATGAGCAGTTCTTC.